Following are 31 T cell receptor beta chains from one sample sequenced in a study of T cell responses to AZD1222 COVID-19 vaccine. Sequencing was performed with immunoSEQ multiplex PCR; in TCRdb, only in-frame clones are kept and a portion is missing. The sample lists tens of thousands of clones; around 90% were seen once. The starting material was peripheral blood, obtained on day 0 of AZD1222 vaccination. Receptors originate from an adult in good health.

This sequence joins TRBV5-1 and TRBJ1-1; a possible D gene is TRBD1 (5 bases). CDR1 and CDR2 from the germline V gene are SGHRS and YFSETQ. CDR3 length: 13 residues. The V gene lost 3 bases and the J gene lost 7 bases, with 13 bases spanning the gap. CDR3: CASSSGHSLEAFF. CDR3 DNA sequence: TGCGCCAGCAGCTCCGGACACTCTCTTGAAGCTTTCTTT.

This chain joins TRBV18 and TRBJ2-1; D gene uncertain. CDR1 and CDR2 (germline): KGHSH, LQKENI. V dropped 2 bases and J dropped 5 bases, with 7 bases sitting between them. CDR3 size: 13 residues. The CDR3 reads CASSPSTDNEQFF. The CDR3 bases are TGTGCCAGCTCACCATCCACAGACAATGAGCAGTTCTTC.

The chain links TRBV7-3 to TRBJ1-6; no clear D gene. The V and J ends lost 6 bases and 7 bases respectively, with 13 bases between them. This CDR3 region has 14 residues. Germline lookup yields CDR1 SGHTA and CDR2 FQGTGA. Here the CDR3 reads CASSPNAGNSPLHF. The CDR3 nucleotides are TGTGCCAGCAGTCCAAACGCCGGAAATTCACCCCTCCACTTT.

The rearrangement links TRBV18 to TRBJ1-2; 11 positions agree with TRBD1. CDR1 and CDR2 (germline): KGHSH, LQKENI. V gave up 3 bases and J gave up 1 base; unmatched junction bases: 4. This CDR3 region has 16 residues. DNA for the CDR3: TGTGCCAGCTCACCTCCAGGGACAGGGGGTAACTATGGCTACACCTTC. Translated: CASSPPGTGGNYGYTF.

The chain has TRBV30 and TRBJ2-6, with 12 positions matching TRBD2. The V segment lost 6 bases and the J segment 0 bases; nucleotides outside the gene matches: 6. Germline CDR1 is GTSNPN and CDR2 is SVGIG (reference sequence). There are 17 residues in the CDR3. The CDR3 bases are TGTGCCTGTACCGGGACTAGCGGGTACTCTGGGGCCAACGTCCTGACTTTC. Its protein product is CACTGTSGYSGANVLTF.

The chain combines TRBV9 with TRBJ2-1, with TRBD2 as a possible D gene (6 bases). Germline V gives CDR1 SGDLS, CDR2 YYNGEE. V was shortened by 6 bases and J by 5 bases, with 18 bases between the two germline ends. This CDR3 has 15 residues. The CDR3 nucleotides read TGTGCCAGCAACCACCGGGGGACTTCGCACAATGAGCAGTTCTTC. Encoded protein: CASNHRGTSHNEQFF.

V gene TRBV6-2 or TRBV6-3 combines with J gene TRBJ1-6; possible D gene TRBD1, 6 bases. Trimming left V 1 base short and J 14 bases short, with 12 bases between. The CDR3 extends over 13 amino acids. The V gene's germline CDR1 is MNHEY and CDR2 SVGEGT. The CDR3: CASSYLVQGTLHF. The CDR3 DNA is TGTGCCAGCAGTTACTTGGTTCAGGGGACCCTCCACTTT.

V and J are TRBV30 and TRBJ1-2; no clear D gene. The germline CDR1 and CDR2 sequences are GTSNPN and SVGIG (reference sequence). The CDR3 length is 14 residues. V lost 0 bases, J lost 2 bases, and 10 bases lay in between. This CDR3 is CAWSVRAKNYGYTF. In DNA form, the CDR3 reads TGTGCCTGGAGTGTACGGGCCAAGAACTATGGCTACACCTTC. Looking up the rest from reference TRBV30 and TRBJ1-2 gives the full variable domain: SQTIHQWPATLVQPVGSPLSLECTVEGTSNPNLYWYRQAAGRGLQLLFYSVGIGQISSEVPQNLSASRPQDRQFILSSKKLLLSDSGFYLCAWSVRAKNYGYTFGSGTRLTVV.

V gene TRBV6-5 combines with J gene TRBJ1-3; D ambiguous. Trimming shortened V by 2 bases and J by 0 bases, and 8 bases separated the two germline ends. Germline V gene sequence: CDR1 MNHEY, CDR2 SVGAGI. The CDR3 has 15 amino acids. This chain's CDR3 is CASSYTIFSGNTIYF. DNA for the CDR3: TGTGCCAGCAGTTACACTATCTTCTCTGGAAACACCATATATTTT.

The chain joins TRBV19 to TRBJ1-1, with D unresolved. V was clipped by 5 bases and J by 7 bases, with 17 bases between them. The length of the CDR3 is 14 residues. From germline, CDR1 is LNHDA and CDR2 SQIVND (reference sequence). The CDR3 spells CASSPRSMGSEAFF. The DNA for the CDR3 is TGTGCCAGTAGTCCCCGGTCGATGGGGAGTGAAGCTTTCTTT.

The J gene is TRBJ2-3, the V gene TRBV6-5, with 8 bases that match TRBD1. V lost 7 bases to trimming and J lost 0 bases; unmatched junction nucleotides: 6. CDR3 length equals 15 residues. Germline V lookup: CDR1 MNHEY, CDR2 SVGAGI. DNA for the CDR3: TGTGCCAGCACCACGACAGGGGTCAGCACAGATACGCAGTATTTT. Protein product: CASTTTGVSTDTQYF.

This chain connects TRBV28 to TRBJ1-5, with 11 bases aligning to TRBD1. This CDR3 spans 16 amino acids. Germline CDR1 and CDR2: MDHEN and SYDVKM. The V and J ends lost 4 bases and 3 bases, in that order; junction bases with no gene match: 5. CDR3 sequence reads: CASSSSDRGHNQPQHF. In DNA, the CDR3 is TGTGCCAGCAGTTCCTCGGACAGGGGGCACAATCAGCCCCAGCATTTT.

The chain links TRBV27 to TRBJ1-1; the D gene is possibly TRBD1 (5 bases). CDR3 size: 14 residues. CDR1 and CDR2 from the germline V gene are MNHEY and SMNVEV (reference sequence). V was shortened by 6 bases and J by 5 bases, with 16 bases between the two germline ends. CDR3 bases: TGTGCCAGCAGGCCCGAGGGACGTGTTACTGAAGCTTTCTTT. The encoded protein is CASRPEGRVTEAFF.

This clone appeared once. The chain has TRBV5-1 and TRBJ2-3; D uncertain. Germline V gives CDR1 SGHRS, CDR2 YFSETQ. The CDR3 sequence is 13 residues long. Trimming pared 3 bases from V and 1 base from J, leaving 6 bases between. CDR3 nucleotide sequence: TGCGCCAGCAGCTCCCCGGGCACAGATACGCAGTATTTT. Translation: CASSSPGTDTQYF.

CDR3 sequence: CATSWYVRGSGGYTF. The DNA for the CDR3 is TGTGCCACCAGCTGGTATGTTAGGGGTAGTGGTGGCTACACCTTC. This sequence joins TRBV2 and TRBJ1-2; D is perhaps TRBD1 (5 bases). This CDR3 region has 15 residues. V gave up 10 bases and J gave up 7 bases, with 25 bases separating them. In germline, CDR1 is SNHLY, CDR2 FYNNEI.

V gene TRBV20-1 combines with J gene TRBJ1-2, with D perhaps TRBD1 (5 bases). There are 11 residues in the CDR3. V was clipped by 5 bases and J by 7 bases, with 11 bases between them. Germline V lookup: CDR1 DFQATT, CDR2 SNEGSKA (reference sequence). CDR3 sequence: CSAGGGFGYTF. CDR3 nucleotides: TGCAGTGCTGGGGGAGGGTTTGGCTACACCTTC.

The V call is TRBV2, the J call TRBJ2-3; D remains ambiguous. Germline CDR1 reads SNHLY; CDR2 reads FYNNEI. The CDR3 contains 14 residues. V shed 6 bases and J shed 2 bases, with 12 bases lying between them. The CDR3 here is CASSATSPTDTQYF. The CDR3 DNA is TGTGCCAGCAGCGCCACGAGCCCCACAGATACGCAGTATTTT. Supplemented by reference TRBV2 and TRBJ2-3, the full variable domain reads EPEVTQTPSHQVTQMGQEVILRCVPISNHLYFYWYRQILGQKVEFLVSFYNNEISEKSEIFDDQFSVERPDGSNFTLKIRSTKLEDSAMYFCASSATSPTDTQYFGPGTRLTVL.

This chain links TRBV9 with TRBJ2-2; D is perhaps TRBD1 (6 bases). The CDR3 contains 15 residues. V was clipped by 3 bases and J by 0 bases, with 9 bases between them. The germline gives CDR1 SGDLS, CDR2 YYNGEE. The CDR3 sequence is CASSGGHPNTGELFF. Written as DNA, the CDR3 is TGTGCCAGCAGCGGGGGACACCCGAACACCGGGGAGCTGTTTTTT.

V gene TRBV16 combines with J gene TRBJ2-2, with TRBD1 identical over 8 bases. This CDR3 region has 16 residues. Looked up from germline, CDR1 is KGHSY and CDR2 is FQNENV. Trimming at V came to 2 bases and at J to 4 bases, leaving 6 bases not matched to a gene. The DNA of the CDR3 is TGTGCCAGCAGCCAAGGCGGGACAGGTATCACCGGGGAGCTGTTTTTT. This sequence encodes CASSQGGTGITGELFF.

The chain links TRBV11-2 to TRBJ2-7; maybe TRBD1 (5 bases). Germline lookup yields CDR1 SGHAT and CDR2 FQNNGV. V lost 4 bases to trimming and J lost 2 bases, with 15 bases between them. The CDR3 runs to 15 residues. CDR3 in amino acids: CASSSGMGLAYEQYF. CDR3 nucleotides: TGTGCCAGCAGCTCCGGTATGGGGCTTGCCTACGAGCAGTACTTC. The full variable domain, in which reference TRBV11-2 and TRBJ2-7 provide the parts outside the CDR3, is EAGVAQSPRYKIIEKRQSVAFWCNPISGHATLYWYQQILGQGPKLLIQFQNNGVVDDSQLPKDRFSAERLKGVDSTLKIQPAKLEDSAVYLCASSSGMGLAYEQYFGPGTRLTVT.

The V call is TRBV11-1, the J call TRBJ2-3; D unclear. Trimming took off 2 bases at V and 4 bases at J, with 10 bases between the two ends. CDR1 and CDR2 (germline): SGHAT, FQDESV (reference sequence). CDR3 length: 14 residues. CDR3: CASSLSGSPDTQYF. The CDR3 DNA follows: TGTGCCAGCAGCTTATCGGGTAGCCCAGATACGCAGTATTTT.

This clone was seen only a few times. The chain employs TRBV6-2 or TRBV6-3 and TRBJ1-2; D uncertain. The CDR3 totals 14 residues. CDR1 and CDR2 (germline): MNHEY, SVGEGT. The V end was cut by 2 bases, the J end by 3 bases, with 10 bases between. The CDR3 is CASSYSSAHYGYTF. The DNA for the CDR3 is TGTGCCAGCAGTTACAGTAGCGCCCACTATGGCTACACCTTC.

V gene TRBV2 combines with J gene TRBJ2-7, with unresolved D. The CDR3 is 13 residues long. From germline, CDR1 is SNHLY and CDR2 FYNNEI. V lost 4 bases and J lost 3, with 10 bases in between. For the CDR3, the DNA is TGTGCCAGCAGTGTTAACAAAAACTACGAGCAGTACTTC. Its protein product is CASSVNKNYEQYF.

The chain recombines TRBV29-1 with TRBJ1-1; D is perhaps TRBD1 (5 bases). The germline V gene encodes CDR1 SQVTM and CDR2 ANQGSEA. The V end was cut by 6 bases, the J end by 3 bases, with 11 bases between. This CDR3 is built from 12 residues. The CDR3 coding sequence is TGCAGCGTCAGAGACAGTTACACTGAAGCTTTCTTT. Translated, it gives CSVRDSYTEAFF.

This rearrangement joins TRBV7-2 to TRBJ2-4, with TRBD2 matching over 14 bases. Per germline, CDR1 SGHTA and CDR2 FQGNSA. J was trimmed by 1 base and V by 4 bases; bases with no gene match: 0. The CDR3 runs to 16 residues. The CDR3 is CASSWTSGGAKNIQYF. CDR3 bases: TGTGCCAGCAGCTGGACTAGCGGGGGGGCCAAAAACATTCAGTACTTC.

The CDR3 sequence is CASSLTESSPQHF. Written as DNA, the CDR3 is TGTGCCAGCAGCTTAACGGAGAGTTCGCCCCAGCATTTT. The rearrangement links TRBV7-3 to TRBJ1-5; D gene ambiguous. This CDR3 contains 13 residues. CDR1 is SGHTA, CDR2 FQGTGA, per germline. V shed 0 bases and J shed 9 bases, with 9 bases lying between them. Using reference TRBV7-3 and TRBJ1-5 for the parts outside the CDR3, the full variable domain is GAGVSQTPSNKVTEKGKYVELRCDPISGHTALYWYRQSLGQGPEFLIYFQGTGAADDSGLPNDRFFAVRPEGSVSTLKIQRTERGDSAVYLCASSLTESSPQHFGDGTRLSIL.

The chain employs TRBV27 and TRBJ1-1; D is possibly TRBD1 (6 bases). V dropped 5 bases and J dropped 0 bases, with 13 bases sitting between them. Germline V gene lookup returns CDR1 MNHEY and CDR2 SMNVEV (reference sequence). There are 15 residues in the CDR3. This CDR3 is CASSLRQDMNTEAFF. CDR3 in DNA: TGTGCCAGCAGTCTGCGACAGGACATGAACACTGAAGCTTTCTTT.

The CDR3 protein is CASSLRPGTSGQETQYF. Here the CDR3 DNA reads TGTGCCAGCAGCTTACGTCCCGGGACTAGCGGCCAAGAGACCCAGTACTTC. V is TRBV7-3 and J is TRBJ2-5, with 11 positions matching TRBD2. The CDR3 contains 17 residues. V shed 2 bases, J shed 1 base, and the junction held 6 bases outside the gene matches. Per the germline V gene, CDR1 is SGHTA and CDR2 is FQGTGA. The whole variable domain, filled in from reference TRBV7-3 and TRBJ2-5, reads GAGVSQTPSNKVTEKGKYVELRCDPISGHTALYWYRQSLGQGPEFLIYFQGTGAADDSGLPNDRFFAVRPEGSVSTLKIQRTERGDSAVYLCASSLRPGTSGQETQYFGPGTRLLVL.

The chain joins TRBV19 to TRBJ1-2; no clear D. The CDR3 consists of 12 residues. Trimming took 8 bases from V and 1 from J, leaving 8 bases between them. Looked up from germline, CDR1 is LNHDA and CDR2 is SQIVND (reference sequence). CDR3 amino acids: CASDDGNYGYTF. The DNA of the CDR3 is TGTGCCAGTGACGACGGTAACTATGGCTACACCTTC.

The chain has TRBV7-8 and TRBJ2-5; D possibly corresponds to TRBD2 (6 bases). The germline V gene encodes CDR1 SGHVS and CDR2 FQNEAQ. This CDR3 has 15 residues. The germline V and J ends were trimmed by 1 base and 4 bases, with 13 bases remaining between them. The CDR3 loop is CASSLVGPGGETQYF. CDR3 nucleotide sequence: TGTGCCAGCAGCTTAGTTGGGCCCGGGGGAGAGACCCAGTACTTC.

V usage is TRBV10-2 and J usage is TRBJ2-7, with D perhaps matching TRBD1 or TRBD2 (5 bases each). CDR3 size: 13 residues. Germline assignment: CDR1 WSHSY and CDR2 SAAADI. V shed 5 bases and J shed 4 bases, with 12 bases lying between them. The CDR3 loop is CASSNGNRYEQYF. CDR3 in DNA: TGCGCCAGCAGTAACGGGAACAGGTACGAGCAGTACTTC.